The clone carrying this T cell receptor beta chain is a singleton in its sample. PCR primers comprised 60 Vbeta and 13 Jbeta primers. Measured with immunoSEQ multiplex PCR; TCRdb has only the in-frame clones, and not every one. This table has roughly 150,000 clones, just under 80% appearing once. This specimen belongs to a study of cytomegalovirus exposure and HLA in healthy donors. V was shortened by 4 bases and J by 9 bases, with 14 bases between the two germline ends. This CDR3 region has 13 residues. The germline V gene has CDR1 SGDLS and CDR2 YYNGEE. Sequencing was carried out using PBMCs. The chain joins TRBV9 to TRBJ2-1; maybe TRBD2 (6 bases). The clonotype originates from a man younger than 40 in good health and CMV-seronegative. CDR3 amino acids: CASSLTGVPEQFF. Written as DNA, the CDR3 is TGTGCCAGCAGCCTCACGGGGGTCCCTGAGCAGTTCTTC.